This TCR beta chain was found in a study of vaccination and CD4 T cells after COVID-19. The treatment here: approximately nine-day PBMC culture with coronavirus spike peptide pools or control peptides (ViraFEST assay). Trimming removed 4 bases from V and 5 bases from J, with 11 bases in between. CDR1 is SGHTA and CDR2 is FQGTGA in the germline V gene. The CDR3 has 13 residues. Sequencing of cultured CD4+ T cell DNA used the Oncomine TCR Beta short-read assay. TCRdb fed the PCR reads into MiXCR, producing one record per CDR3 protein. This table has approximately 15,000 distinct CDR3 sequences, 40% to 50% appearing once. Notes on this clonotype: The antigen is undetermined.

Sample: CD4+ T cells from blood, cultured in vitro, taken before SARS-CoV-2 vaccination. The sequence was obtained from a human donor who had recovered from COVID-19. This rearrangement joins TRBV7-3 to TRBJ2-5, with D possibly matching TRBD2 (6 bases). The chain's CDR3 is CASSSTSRETQYF. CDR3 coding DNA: TGTGCCAGCAGCTCTACTAGCCGGGAGACCCAGTACTTC.